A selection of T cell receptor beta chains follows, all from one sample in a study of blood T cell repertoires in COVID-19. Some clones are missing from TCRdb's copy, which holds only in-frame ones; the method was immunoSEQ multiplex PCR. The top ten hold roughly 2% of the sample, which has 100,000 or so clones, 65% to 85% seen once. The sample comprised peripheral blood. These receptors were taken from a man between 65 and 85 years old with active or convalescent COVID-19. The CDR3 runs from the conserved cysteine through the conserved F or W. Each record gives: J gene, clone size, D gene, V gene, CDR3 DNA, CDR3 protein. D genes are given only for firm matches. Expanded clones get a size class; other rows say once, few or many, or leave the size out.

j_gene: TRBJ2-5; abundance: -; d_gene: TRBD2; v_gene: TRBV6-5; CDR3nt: TGTGCCATCCTTAGCGGGGGACCCGGGGAGACCCAGTACTTC; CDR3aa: CAILSGGPGETQYF
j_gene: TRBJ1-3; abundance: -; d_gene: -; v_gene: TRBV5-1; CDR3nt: TGCGCCAGCAGCTTGGACAGCCCCTCTGGAAACACCATATATTTT; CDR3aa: CASSLDSPSGNTIYF
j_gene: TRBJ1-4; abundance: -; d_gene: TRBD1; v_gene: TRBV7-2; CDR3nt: TGTGCCAGCAGCTTAGAGGGACAGGGTTTCGAAAAACTGTTTTTT; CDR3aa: CASSLEGQGFEKLFF
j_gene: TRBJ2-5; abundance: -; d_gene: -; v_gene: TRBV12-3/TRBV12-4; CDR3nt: TGTGCCAGCAGTCCCTCTCTAGAGACCCAGTACTTC; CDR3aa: CASSPSLETQYF
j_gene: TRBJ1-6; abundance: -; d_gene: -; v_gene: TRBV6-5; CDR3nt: TGTGCCAGCAGCGCTGGAGGATCACCCCTCCACTTT; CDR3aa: CASSAGGSPLHF
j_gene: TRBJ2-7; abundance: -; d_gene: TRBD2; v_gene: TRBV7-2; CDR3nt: TGTGCCAGCAGGTCTAGCGGTGACGAGCAGTACTTC; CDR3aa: CASRSSGDEQYF
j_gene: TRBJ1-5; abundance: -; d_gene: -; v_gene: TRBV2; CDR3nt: TGTGCCAGCAGTGGGCAGAGCAATCAGCCCCAGCATTTT; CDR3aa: CASSGQSNQPQHF
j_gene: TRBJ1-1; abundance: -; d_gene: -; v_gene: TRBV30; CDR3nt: TGTGCCTGGAGGAACAGGTATGGCACTGAAGCTTTCTTT; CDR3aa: CAWRNRYGTEAFF
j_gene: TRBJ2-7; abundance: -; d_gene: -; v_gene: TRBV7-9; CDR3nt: TGTGCCAGCAACCTGGGGCTTTCCTACGAGCAGTACTTC; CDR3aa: CASNLGLSYEQYF
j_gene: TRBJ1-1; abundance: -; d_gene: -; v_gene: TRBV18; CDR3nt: TGTGCCAGCTCGGCAGACCGACAAATCTCTGAAGCTTTCTTT; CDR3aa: CASSADRQISEAFF
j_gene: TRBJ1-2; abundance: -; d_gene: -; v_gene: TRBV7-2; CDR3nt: TGTGCCAGCAGCCCTAGGGAGAGAATCTATGGCTACACCTTC; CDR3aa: CASSPRERIYGYTF
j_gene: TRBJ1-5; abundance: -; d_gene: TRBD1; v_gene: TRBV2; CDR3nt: TGTGCCAGCAGTCTCGGACAGGGGGCAGGGGTTAGCAATCAGCCCCAGCATTTT; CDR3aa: CASSLGQGAGVSNQPQHF
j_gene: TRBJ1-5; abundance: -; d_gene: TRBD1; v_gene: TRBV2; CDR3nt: TGTGCCAGCAGTGAAGAATGGACAGGGGTAGGGCAGCCCCAGCATTTT; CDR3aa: CASSEEWTGVGQPQHF
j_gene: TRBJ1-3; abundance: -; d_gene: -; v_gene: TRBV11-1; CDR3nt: TGTGCCAGCAGGACAGGAAACACCATATATTTT; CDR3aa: CASRTGNTIYF
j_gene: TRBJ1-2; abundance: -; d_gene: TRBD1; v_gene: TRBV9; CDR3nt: TGTGCCAGCAGCGCCCGACAGGGGGTTAACTATGGCTACACCTTC; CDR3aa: CASSARQGVNYGYTF
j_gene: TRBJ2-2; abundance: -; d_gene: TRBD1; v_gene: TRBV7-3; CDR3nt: TGTGCCAGCAGCCGACAGGGGACCGGGGAGCTGTTTTTT; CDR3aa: CASSRQGTGELFF
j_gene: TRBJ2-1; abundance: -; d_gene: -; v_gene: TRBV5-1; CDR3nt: TGCGCCAGCAGCCCCGGGGTAGCGTCCTACAATGAGCAGTTCTTC; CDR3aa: CASSPGVASYNEQFF
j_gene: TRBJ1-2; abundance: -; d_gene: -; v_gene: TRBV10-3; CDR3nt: TGTGCCATCAGTGAGGAGGCCACTTCGCGACATGGCTACACCTTC; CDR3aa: CAISEEATSRHGYTF
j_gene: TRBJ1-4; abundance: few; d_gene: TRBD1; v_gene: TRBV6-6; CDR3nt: TGTGCCAGCAGTAAGACAGGGATTAATGAAAAACTGTTTTTT; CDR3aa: CASSKTGINEKLFF
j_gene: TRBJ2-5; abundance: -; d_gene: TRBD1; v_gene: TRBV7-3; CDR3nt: TGTGCCAGCAGTCCCAGTTCCGGGACAGGGGGCGAGACCCAGTACTTC; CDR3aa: CASSPSSGTGGETQYF
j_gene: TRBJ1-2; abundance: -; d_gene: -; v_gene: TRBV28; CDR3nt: TGTGCCAGCAGACCCCGGACACCCAGTAACTATGGCTACACCTTC; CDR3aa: CASRPRTPSNYGYTF
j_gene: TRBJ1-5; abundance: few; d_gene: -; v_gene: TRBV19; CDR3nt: TGTGCCAGTAGTATGATGGCAGGGGGCAATCAGCCCCAGCATTTT; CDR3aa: CASSMMAGGNQPQHF
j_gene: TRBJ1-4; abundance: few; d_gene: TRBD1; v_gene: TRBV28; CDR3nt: TGTGCCAGCAGTACCTATTCCGGGACAGTGAATGAAAAACTGTTTTTT; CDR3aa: CASSTYSGTVNEKLFF
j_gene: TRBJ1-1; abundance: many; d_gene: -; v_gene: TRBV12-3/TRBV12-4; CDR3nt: TGTGCCAGCAGTTTTCAGGGTAGCACTGAAGCTTTCTTT; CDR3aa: CASSFQGSTEAFF
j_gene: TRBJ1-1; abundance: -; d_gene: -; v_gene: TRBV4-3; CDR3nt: TGCGCCAGCAGCCAATCACAGATGAACACTGAAGCTTTCTTT; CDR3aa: CASSQSQMNTEAFF
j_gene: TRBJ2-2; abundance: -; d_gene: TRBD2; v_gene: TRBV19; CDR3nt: TGTGCCAGTTCCCTAGCGGGGGGGCCCCTTAACACCGGGGAGCTGTTTTTT; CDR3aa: CASSLAGGPLNTGELFF
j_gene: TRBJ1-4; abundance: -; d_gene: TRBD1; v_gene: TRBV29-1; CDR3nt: TGCAGCGTCTCGGGACAGGGATATGAAAAACTGTTTTTT; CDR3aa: CSVSGQGYEKLFF
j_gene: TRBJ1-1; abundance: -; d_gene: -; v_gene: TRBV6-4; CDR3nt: TGTGCCAGCAGTGCTAATCGTAACACTGAAGCTTTCTTT; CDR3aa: CASSANRNTEAFF
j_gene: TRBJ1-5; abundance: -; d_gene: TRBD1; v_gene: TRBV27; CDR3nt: TGTGCCAGCAGTTGGACAGGGAGCAGCAATCAGCCCCAGCATTTT; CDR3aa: CASSWTGSSNQPQHF
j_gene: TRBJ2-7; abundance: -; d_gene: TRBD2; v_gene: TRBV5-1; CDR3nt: TGCGCCAGCGCCCCGACTAGCGGGTCCCACGAGCAGTACTTC; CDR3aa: CASAPTSGSHEQYF
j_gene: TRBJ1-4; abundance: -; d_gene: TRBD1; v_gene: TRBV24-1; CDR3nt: TGTGCCACCTCTACAGGGGGAACTAATGAAAAACTGTTTTTT; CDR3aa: CATSTGGTNEKLFF
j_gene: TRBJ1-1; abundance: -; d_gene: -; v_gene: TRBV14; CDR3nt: TGTGCCAGCAGCCTCCAGGGGATGACTGAAGCTTTCTTT; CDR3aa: CASSLQGMTEAFF
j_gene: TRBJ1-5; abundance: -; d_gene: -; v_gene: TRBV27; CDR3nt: TGTGCCAGCAGTTTGCGGGGTGGCAATCAGCCCCAGCATTTT; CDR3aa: CASSLRGGNQPQHF
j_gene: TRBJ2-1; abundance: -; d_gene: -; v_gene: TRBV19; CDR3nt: TGTGCCAGTAAACCCCTAGCCGCTTCCTACAATGAGCAGTTCTTC; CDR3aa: CASKPLAASYNEQFF
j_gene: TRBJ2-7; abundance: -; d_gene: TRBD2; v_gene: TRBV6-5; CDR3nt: TGTGCCAGCAGTTACTCCCTAGCGGGGGTCTACGAGCAGTACTTC; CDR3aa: CASSYSLAGVYEQYF
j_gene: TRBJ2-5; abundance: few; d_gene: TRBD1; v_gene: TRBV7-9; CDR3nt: TGTGCCAGCAGCTTAGGGGACAGGGGGGTTCAAGAGACCCAGTACTTC; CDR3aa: CASSLGDRGVQETQYF
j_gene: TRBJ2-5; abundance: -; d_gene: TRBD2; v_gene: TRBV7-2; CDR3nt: TGTGCCAGCAGGCCTACTAGCGGGGGGGCAGGAGAGACCCAGTACTTC; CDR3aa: CASRPTSGGAGETQYF
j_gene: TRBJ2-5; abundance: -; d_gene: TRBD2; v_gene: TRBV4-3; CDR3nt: TGCGCCAGCAGCCAAGACACCGGGGGGAGACGAGAGACCCAGTACTTC; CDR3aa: CASSQDTGGRRETQYF
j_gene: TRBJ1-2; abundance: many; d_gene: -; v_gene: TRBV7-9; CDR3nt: TGTGCCAGCAGCTTAGCGGTCGGGGGAGGATATGGCTACACCTTC; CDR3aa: CASSLAVGGGYGYTF
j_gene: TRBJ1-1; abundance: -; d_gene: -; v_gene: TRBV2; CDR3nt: TGTGCCAGCAGCCTAACAGCCGGGGACACTGAAGCTTTCTTT; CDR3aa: CASSLTAGDTEAFF
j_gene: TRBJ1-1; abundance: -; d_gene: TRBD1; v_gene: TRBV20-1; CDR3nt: TGCAGTGCTAGTGAGGGACAGGGGGTAAACGGAGCTTTCTTT; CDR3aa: CSASEGQGVNGAFF
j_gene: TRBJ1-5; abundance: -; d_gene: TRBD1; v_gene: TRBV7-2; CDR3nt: TGTGCCAGCAGCTCGGGACAGAATAGCAATCAGCCCCAGCATTTT; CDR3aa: CASSSGQNSNQPQHF
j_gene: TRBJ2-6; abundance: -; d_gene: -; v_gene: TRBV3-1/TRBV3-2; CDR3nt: TGTGCCAGCAGCTACGACAGGACTGGGGCCAACGTCCTGACTTTC; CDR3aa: CASSYDRTGANVLTF
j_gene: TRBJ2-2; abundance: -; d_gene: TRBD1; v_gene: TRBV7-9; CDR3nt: TGTGCCAGCAGCTACAGGGGGATTGGCACCGGGGAGCTGTTTTTT; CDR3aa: CASSYRGIGTGELFF
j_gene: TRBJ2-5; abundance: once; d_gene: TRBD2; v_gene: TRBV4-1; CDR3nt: TGCGCCAGCAGCCAGCCGGGACTAGCTCTTCAAGAGACCCAGTACTTC; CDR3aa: CASSQPGLALQETQYF
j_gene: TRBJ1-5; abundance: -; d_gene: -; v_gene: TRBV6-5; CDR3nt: TGTGCCACATCTCCAGGGCGCGTACAACCCCAGCATTTT; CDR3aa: CATSPGRVQPQHF
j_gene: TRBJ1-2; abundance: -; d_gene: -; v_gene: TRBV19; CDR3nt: TGTGCCAGTAGTAGAGGACAGAACTATGGCTACACCTTC; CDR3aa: CASSRGQNYGYTF
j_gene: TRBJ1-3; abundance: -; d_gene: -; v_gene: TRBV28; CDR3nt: TGTGCCAGCAGTTTGGGCTCCCTGAGCTCTGGAAACACCATATATTTT; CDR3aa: CASSLGSLSSGNTIYF
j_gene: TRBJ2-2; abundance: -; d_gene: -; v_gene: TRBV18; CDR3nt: TGTGCCAGCTCCCCTAGTAGCGCCGGGGAGCTGTTTTTT; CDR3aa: CASSPSSAGELFF